This record covers a single T cell receptor (beta chain). By its share of the sample, this clonotype is medium-sized (0.01 to 0.1%). This clone's antigen is unknown. Within one base of it there is no much larger clone, and no base qualities were kept. This sample was taken from a study of T cells in AML relapse after transplant (dated by TCRdb to the late 2010s). About the investigation overall: The remission controls were clinically matched patients who stayed in long-term complete remission and had follow-up of more than 3 years. Remission samples were obtained from bone marrow collected about 1 year after HSCT from patients in whom complete remission was maintained. In patients given allogeneic HSCT for myeloid malignancy, this retrospective study looked at bone marrow T cells, examining both their TCR repertoires and their inhibitory receptor expression. What the study reported, not specific to this receptor: Very few samples underpinned the TCR repertoire comparisons, and for unsorted bone marrow each group had only a few individuals.

Libraries were constructed by PCR. A modified RACE PCR protocol, not multiplex PCR, was used to amplify TCR alpha and beta chains from RNA. An Illumina MiSeq was used to sequence the libraries, and raw reads were demultiplexed using sample-specific barcode combinations. The authors' pipeline ran thus. TCR clonotypes were identified from the sequencing reads using MiXCR software. TCRdb's own reprocessing of the public reads used fastp at Q25 and MiXCR and kept productive beta chains. Here each entry gathers all rows of one CDR3 protein and keeps the most common genes and DNA. The V and J calls follow TCRdb's processing rather than the paper's. In all, the sample holds around 1,500 distinct CDR3 sequences, and approximately 6.9% of those were seen once. The ten largest account for 45% to 55% of the sample. V sheds 0 bases and J sheds 2 bases, leaving 8 bases between their ends. The cysteine opens and the phenylalanine closes a CDR3 of 14 amino acids. Only CDR3 DNA is held: 42 bases, read in frame from base 1. The germline V gene encodes CDR1 KGHSY and CDR2 FQNENV.

The TCR sequence derives from a human donor who had a stem cell transplant for acute myeloid leukemia. Following a transplant, some T cells may be graft donor cells, not patient cells. The specimen comprised bone marrow, either the whole sample or a sorted T cell fraction (not recorded which), sampled in complete remission. The rearrangement combines TRBV16 with TRBJ2-7; the D gene assignment is ambiguous. The CDR3 amino acid sequence is: CASSQSAQAYEQYF. In nucleotide form, the sequence is TGTGCCAGCAGCCAATCGGCCCAGGCCTACGAGCAGTACTTC.